The rows below give T cell receptor beta chains drawn from one sample of a study of T-cell reconstitution after alpha-beta-depleted transplantation in children. TCRdb passed the PCR reads through MiXCR, listing each CDR3 protein once. The sample records 380,000 or so distinct CDR3 sequences, roughly 14% being singletons. The source material was PBMCs, sampled from the stem cell graft. Source of these receptors: a human donor who donated a stem cell graft to a child with Fanconi anemia. Both conserved end residues are part of each CDR3. The D gene is left open where the match is weak. The size field is filled for only some rows; it gives once, few, many or a size class.

d_gene,v_gene,abundance,j_gene,CDR3nt,CDR3aa
.,TRBV7-9,few,TRBJ1-2,TGTGCCAGCAGCTTATTGCAGGCCACCTATGGCTACACCTTC,CASSLLQATYGYTF
TRBD1,TRBV5-1,.,TRBJ2-5,TGCGCCAGCAGCTTCAGGGGGCCGGAGACCCAGTACTTC,CASSFRGPETQYF
.,TRBV7-6,few,TRBJ2-3,TGTGCCAGCAGCTTAGGGCCCGGACAGTTTCGGGAGGCTACGCAGTATTTT,CASSLGPGQFREATQYF
.,TRBV5-1,few,TRBJ2-3,TGCGCCAGCAGCTTGGATCCGCAGACAGATACGCAGTATTTT,CASSLDPQTDTQYF
.,TRBV12-3/TRBV12-4,.,TRBJ2-1,TGTGCCAGCAGCGGGGCGACAGGTTGGTCAAGTGAGCAGTTCTTC,CASSGATGWSSEQFF
.,TRBV12-3/TRBV12-4,many,TRBJ2-1,TGTGCCAGCAGTCCTACCTACCGGGACAATGAGCAGTTCTTC,CASSPTYRDNEQFF
TRBD2,TRBV7-8,many,TRBJ2-1,TGTGCCAGCAGAGCGGGGAACTATGAGCAGTTCTTC,CASRAGNYEQFF
.,TRBV4-3,many,TRBJ2-1,TGCGCCAGCAGCCAAGAGAATGGGGCTGAGCAGTTCTTC,CASSQENGAEQFF
.,TRBV20-1,.,TRBJ2-5,TGCAGTGCTATGGGCGGGGGCTCCCTACAAGAGACCCAGTACTTC,CSAMGGGSLQETQYF
.,TRBV2,.,TRBJ2-2,TGTGCCACCCGACAGGATACGAACACCGGGGAGCTGTTTTTT,CATRQDTNTGELFF
.,TRBV30,once,TRBJ2-7,TGTGCCTGTAGTGACGGCAGAGCCTACGAGCAGTACTTC,CACSDGRAYEQYF
TRBD2,TRBV20-1,few,TRBJ2-1,TGCAGTGCCATCGGCCCGCCGGCTGGACTAGCGGCTCACAATGAGCAGTTCTTC,CSAIGPPAGLAAHNEQFF
TRBD2,TRBV20-1,.,TRBJ2-1,TGCAGTGCTAGAGTTCGGACTAGCGGGGACTCCTACAATGAGCAGTTCTTC,CSARVRTSGDSYNEQFF
.,TRBV12-3/TRBV12-4,many,TRBJ2-3,TGTGCCAGCAGTTTAGGCCAATCGCAGTATTTT,CASSLGQSQYF
.,TRBV4-3,.,TRBJ1-5,TGCGCCAGCAGCCAAGACCGACAGAGTTATCAGCCCCAGCATTTT,CASSQDRQSYQPQHF
TRBD1,TRBV5-6,few,TRBJ1-1,TGTGCCAGCAGATTTGAACAGGGGTTCCCGGGGGGCACTGAAGCTTTCTTT,CASRFEQGFPGGTEAFF
.,TRBV5-1,.,TRBJ1-3,TGCGCCAGCAGCTTGGCGGGAGTCACTGTGGGAGGAAACACCATATATTTT,CASSLAGVTVGGNTIYF
.,TRBV7-8,many,TRBJ2-5,TGTGCCAGCAGCTTTCCGCGAGGACAGCAAGAGACCCAGTACTTC,CASSFPRGQQETQYF
.,TRBV7-2,many,TRBJ2-1,TGTGCCAGCAGCTTTCATAGACTAGTTGGAAATGAGCAGTTCTTC,CASSFHRLVGNEQFF
.,TRBV20-1,few,TRBJ2-3,TGCAGTGCTCTTGCCCTAGTCGGCACAGATACGCAGTATTTT,CSALALVGTDTQYF
TRBD1,TRBV6-1,few,TRBJ2-2,TGTGCCAGCAGTGATCAGGGGGCGGCAATTACCGGGGAGCTGTTTTTT,CASSDQGAAITGELFF
TRBD1,TRBV5-1,few,TRBJ2-5,TGCGCCAGCAGCGGGAAGGGGGCCCATGAGACCCAGTACTTC,CASSGKGAHETQYF
.,TRBV25-1,few,TRBJ1-2,TGTGCCAGCAGTGGTGGTTTGGGGGGGCACTACACCTTC,CASSGGLGGHYTF
.,TRBV5-1,few,TRBJ1-1,TGCGCCAGCAGCAAGAAAGAGGGCAACACTGAAGCTTTCTTT,CASSKKEGNTEAFF
.,TRBV6-2/TRBV6-3,few,TRBJ1-2,TGTGCCAGCAGTTACAACAATGGCTACACCTTC,CASSYNNGYTF
TRBD2,TRBV11-2,few,TRBJ2-1,TGTGCCAGCAGCTTAGAGGGACTAGCGGGGGGTTACAATGAGCAGTTCTTC,CASSLEGLAGGYNEQFF
.,TRBV6-1,many,TRBJ1-1,TGTGCCAGCAGTGAGACGGACACTGAAGCTTTCTTT,CASSETDTEAFF
.,TRBV5-1,.,TRBJ1-4,TGCGCCAGCAGCTTGGAGGGAGGCGGAGGTGGAAAACTGTTTTTT,CASSLEGGGGGKLFF
TRBD1,TRBV7-9,few,TRBJ2-1,TGTGCCAGCAGCTTCCCTCCGGGACAGAAAATTGTCAATGAGCAGTTCTTC,CASSFPPGQKIVNEQFF
TRBD1,TRBV12-3/TRBV12-4,many,TRBJ1-3,TGTGCCAGCCGCCTGACAGGGGTACTGGAGAACACCATATATTTT,CASRLTGVLENTIYF
.,TRBV14,few,TRBJ2-2,TGTGCCAGCAGCCAAGATCTTAACGCAGTTACCACCGGGGAGCTGTTTTTT,CASSQDLNAVTTGELFF
.,TRBV6-5,.,TRBJ1-3,TGTGCCAGCAGTTTACGTCAGGCGGGGAGCTCTGGAAACACCATATATTTT,CASSLRQAGSSGNTIYF
.,TRBV9,few,TRBJ1-4,TGTGCCAGCAGCGTCGGGGTGGGACGTAATGAAAAACTGTTTTTT,CASSVGVGRNEKLFF
.,TRBV10-3,few,TRBJ2-1,TGTGCCATCAGTGAGGAGGGCCACAATGAGCAGTTCTTC,CAISEEGHNEQFF
.,TRBV7-2,.,TRBJ2-3,TGTGCCAGCAGCACTCAGGGCACAGATACGCAGTATTTT,CASSTQGTDTQYF
.,TRBV29-1,.,TRBJ2-3,TGCAGCGTTGAGTCGGGGACCACAGATACGCAGTATTTT,CSVESGTTDTQYF
.,TRBV3-1,.,TRBJ1-5,TGTGCCAGCAGCCAAGGGGGGCACAGGGACAAAGAGCCCCAGCATTTT,CASSQGGHRDKEPQHF
.,TRBV7-6,.,TRBJ1-6,TGTGCCAGCAGCTTAGACCGGGGTAGCAATTCACCCCTCCACTTT,CASSLDRGSNSPLHF
.,TRBV4-3,many,TRBJ2-3,TGCGCCAGCAGCCATGGTGGACAGCGGGGAGATACGCAGTATTTT,CASSHGGQRGDTQYF
.,TRBV5-1,few,TRBJ2-5,TGCGCCAGCAGCCCGGGCCGATCAGAGACCCAGTACTTC,CASSPGRSETQYF
.,TRBV5-1,many,TRBJ2-1,TGCGCCAGCAGCTTGGGCGGATCTAACAATGAGCAGTTCTTC,CASSLGGSNNEQFF